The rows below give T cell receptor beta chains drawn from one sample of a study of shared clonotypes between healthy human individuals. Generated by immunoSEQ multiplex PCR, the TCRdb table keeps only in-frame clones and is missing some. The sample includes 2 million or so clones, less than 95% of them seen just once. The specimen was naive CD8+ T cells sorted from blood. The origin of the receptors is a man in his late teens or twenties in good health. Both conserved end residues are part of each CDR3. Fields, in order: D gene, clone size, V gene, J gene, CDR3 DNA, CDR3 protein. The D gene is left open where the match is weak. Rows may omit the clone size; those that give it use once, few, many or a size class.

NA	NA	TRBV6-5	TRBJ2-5	TGTGCCAGCAGTTACTCGTTCGGGGCCGGGCAGACCCAGTACTTC	CASSYSFGAGQTQYF
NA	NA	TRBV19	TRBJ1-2	TGTGCCAGTAGTACCACAGCGGATGGCTACACCTTC	CASSTTADGYTF
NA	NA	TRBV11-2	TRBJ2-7	TGTGCCAGCAGCTTAGTCGCGGTGGGAGCCGCCTACGAGCAGTACTTC	CASSLVAVGAAYEQYF
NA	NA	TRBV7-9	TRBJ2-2	TGTGCCAGCAGCTTCGCCTCGTGGGGGTCGGACACCGGGGAGCTGTTTTTT	CASSFASWGSDTGELFF
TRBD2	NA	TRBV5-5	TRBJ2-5	TGTGCCAGCAGCTTGGAGCCTAGCGGACAAGAGACCCAGTACTTC	CASSLEPSGQETQYF
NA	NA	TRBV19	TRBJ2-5	TGTGCCAGCAAAGACGGACGGACCCAGTACTTC	CASKDGRTQYF
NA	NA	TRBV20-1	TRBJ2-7	TGCAGTGCCGCCCCACACGAGCAGTACTTC	CSAAPHEQYF
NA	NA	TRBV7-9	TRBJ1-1	TGTGCCAGCAGCTTCTCCGGCACTGAAGCTTTCTTT	CASSFSGTEAFF
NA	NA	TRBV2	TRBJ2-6	TGTGCCAGCAGAGGGATTAGGGACTCTGGGGCCAACGTCCTGACTTTC	CASRGIRDSGANVLTF
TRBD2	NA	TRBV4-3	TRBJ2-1	TGCGCCAGCAGCCAAGAGGGACTAGCGGGAGTCCCCTACAATGAGCAGTTCTTC	CASSQEGLAGVPYNEQFF
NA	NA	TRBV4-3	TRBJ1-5	TGCGCCAGCAGCCAAGATTGGGCAGCGGGGGGCAATCAGCCCCAGCATTTT	CASSQDWAAGGNQPQHF
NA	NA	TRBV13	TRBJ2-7	TGTGCCAGCAGCGAGGGGGATCCGGGAAGGGGAACCTACGAGCAGTACTTC	CASSEGDPGRGTYEQYF
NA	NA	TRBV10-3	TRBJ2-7	TGTGCCATCAGTGAGCCGTGGGTACGGGAGTCGGTCTACGAGCAGTACTTC	CAISEPWVRESVYEQYF
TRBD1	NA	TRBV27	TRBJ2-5	TGTGCCAGCAGTTCCTCGACAGGGGGGGAGACCCAGTACTTC	CASSSSTGGETQYF
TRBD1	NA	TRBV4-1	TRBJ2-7	TGCGCCAGCAGCCAAACCACCGGGACAGGTAACTACGAGCAGTACTTC	CASSQTTGTGNYEQYF
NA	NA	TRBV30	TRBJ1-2	TGTGCCTGGAGTGTTCGAGAGGGCTATGGCTACACCTTC	CAWSVREGYGYTF
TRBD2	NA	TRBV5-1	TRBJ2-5	TGCGCCAGCAGCTTTGGGGGGGACCAAGAGACCCAGTACTTC	CASSFGGDQETQYF
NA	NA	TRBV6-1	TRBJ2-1	TGTGCCAGCAGTGACGGGTTTTCCGGGAGCCCCAATGAGCAGTTCTTC	CASSDGFSGSPNEQFF
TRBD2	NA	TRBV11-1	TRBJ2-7	TGTGCCAGCAGCTTGGGGGGACTAGCGGCCTACGAGCAGTACTTC	CASSLGGLAAYEQYF
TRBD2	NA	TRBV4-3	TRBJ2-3	TGCGCCAGCAGCCAAGGGACTAGCGGGAGAGGAATTGATACGCAGTATTTT	CASSQGTSGRGIDTQYF
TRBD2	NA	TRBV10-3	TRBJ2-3	TGTGCCATCAGGGGAGCGGGGGGCCCCACAGATACGCAGTATTTT	CAIRGAGGPTDTQYF
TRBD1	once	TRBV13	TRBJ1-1	TGTGCCAGCAGCCCAGGGACAGAGAACACTGAAGCTTTCTTT	CASSPGTENTEAFF
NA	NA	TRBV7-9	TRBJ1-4	TGTGCCAGCAGCCCTCCATCGGGGGGAATCACGGGCGAAAAACTGTTTTTT	CASSPPSGGITGEKLFF
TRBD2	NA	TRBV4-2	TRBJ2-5	TGTGCCAGCAGCCAAGATGCGGGGGAGGCAGCACAAGAGACCCAGTACTTC	CASSQDAGEAAQETQYF
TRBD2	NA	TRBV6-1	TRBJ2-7	TGTGCCAGCAGTGAATGGGGCGGGGGGAGGAACGAGCAGTACTTC	CASSEWGGGRNEQYF
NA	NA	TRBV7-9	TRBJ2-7	TGTGCCAGCAGCCTGAGACGAGCCTACGAGCAGTACTTC	CASSLRRAYEQYF
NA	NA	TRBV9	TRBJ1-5	TGTGCCAGCAGCGTAGAGGGGGTGAGCAATCAGCCCCAGCATTTT	CASSVEGVSNQPQHF
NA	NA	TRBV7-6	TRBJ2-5	TGTGCCAGCAGCACTAGGGGATCTCGTCGGGAGACCCAGTACTTC	CASSTRGSRRETQYF
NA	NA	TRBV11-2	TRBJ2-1	TGTGCCAGCAACTTAACCTACAGTGAGCAGTTCTTC	CASNLTYSEQFF